A selection of T cell receptor beta chains follows, all from one sample in a study of blood T cells in healthy people across ages. TCRdb used MiXCR to reprocess the 5' RACE reads, holding one entry per CDR3 protein. Among about 1.8 million distinct CDR3 sequences listed, about 49% were seen once. Sequenced sample: blood. Every receptor here comes from a woman in her thirties or forties in good health. The CDR3 runs from the conserved cysteine through the conserved F or W. The order of the fields is clone size, V gene, D gene, J gene, CDR3 protein, CDR3 DNA. The D gene is left open where the match is weak. Only part of the rows carry a size: once, few, many, or a class if the clone is expanded.

-	TRBV20-1	-	TRBJ2-7	CSARVIATENEQYF	TGCAGTGCTAGGGTTATAGCGACTGAGAACGAGCAGTACTTC
few	TRBV28	TRBD1	TRBJ1-1	CASSGTGRTEAFF	TGTGCCAGCAGTGGGACAGGGCGTACTGAAGCTTTCTTT
-	TRBV15	-	TRBJ2-3	CATSRDPPGSESDTQYF	TGTGCCACCAGCAGAGATCCCCCAGGGTCAGAATCAGATACGCAGTATTTT
once	TRBV6-1	TRBD2	TRBJ2-4	CASSPLTSGSSYEQCF	TGTGCCAGCAGTCCTCTGACTAGCGGATCCTCCTACGAGCAGTGCTTC
-	TRBV4-2	-	TRBJ2-1	CASSLHPSAGSYNEQFF	TGTGCCAGCAGCCTCCACCCGTCGGCGGGCTCCTACAATGAGCAGTTCTTC
-	TRBV27	-	TRBJ1-1	CASIPDRMNTEAFF	TGTGCCAGCATCCCGGATAGAATGAACACTGAAGCTTTCTTT
few	TRBV29-1	-	TRBJ2-3	CSVGVLRRTDTQYF	TGCAGCGTTGGAGTCCTACGCCGCACAGATACGCAGTATTTT
-	TRBV14	-	TRBJ2-5	CASSPISQETQYF	TGTGCCAGCAGCCCCATAAGCCAAGAGACCCAGTACTTC
-	TRBV27	-	TRBJ2-6	CASGSWGANVLTF	TGTGCCAGCGGATCATGGGGGGCCAACGTCCTGACTTTC
-	TRBV25-1	-	TRBJ1-2	CASSVQWGDGYTF	TGTGCCAGCAGCGTTCAATGGGGTGATGGCTACACCTTC
-	TRBV4-3	TRBD1	TRBJ2-5	CASSQVRRDRGVQETQYF	TGCGCCAGCAGCCAAGTGAGGCGTGACAGGGGGGTCCAAGAGACCCAGTACTTC
-	TRBV3-1	-	TRBJ2-1	CASSQRGLTSSYNEQFF	TGTGCCAGCAGCCAACGGGGGTTGACTAGCTCCTACAATGAGCAGTTCTTC
once	TRBV19	TRBD1	TRBJ2-3	CATTDRGGDTQYF	TGTGCCACCACGGACAGGGGGGGAGATACGCAGTATTTT
-	TRBV6-5	-	TRBJ1-2	CASSDSRTLSYTF	TGTGCCAGCAGTGACAGCAGAACCTTGAGCTACACCTTC
-	TRBV15	-	TRBJ2-3	CATSGTTDTQYF	TGTGCCACCTCGGGAACCACAGATACGCAGTATTTT
-	TRBV27	-	TRBJ2-7	CASTRGGFSYEQYF	TGTGCCAGCACCCGTGGGGGTTTTTCCTACGAGCAGTACTTC
-	TRBV9	TRBD1	TRBJ1-2	CASSSAGTANYGYTF	TGTGCCAGCAGCTCGGCCGGGACAGCTAACTATGGCTACACCTTC
-	TRBV20-1	TRBD2	TRBJ2-3	CSARLAGGSTDTQYF	TGCAGTGCCCGACTAGCGGGGGGGAGCACAGATACGCAGTATTTT
few	TRBV7-2	TRBD1	TRBJ1-5	CASSFDRGYQPQHF	TGTGCCAGCAGCTTCGACAGGGGGTATCAGCCCCAGCATTTT
many	TRBV7-9	-	TRBJ2-7	CASSLGGELYEQYF	TGTGCCAGCAGCTTGGGTGGGGAACTATACGAGCAGTACTTC
-	TRBV7-8	TRBD2	TRBJ2-1	CASSPSSGGFYNEQFF	TGTGCCAGCAGCCCTTCTAGCGGGGGCTTTTACAATGAGCAGTTCTTC
few	TRBV5-1	-	TRBJ2-7	CASSKGERSSYEQYF	TGCGCCAGCAGCAAAGGGGAACGGAGCTCCTACGAGCAGTACTTC
few	TRBV20-1	TRBD2	TRBJ2-5	CSAGLAGGPQSQYF	TGCAGTGCAGGACTAGCGGGGGGCCCTCAGTCCCAGTACTTC
-	TRBV4-2	-	TRBJ1-2	CASSQRVAYGYTF	TGTGCCAGCAGCCAACGCGTGGCATATGGCTACACCTTC
-	TRBV7-6	-	TRBJ2-6	CASSGRGVTTGANVLTF	TGTGCCAGCAGTGGGAGAGGGGTAACTACTGGGGCCAACGTCCTGACTTTC
many	TRBV3-1	-	TRBJ2-6	CASSQTSGANVLTF	TGTGCCAGCAGCCAAACCTCTGGGGCCAACGTCCTGACTTTC
few	TRBV10-3	-	TRBJ1-2	CAVEKPGDYGYTF	TGTGCCGTCGAGAAACCGGGAGACTATGGCTACACCTTC
-	TRBV5-1	-	TRBJ1-1	CASSLVVSPSGLNTEAFF	TGCGCCAGCAGCTTGGTTGTTTCACCGTCAGGGTTAAACACTGAAGCTTTCTTT
-	TRBV4-2	TRBD2	TRBJ2-5	CASSSGGLVHRGETQYF	TGTGCCAGCAGCTCCGGTGGACTAGTCCACCGGGGAGAGACCCAGTACTTC
-	TRBV20-1	-	TRBJ2-3	CSAVSTDTQYF	TGCAGTGCAGTGAGCACAGATACGCAGTATTTT
few	TRBV7-2	-	TRBJ2-1	CASSPPVGEQFF	TGTGCCAGCAGCCCCCCCGTGGGTGAGCAGTTCTTC
-	TRBV15	TRBD1	TRBJ1-5	CATSRGSGTGYNQPQHF	TGTGCCACCAGCAGAGGGTCAGGGACAGGCTACAATCAGCCCCAGCATTTT
-	TRBV20-1	-	TRBJ2-1	CSVRDQDSYNEQFF	TGCAGTGTAAGGGACCAGGACTCGTACAATGAGCAGTTCTTC
once	TRBV2	-	TRBJ2-1	CVSSEWSANEQFF	TGTGTCAGCAGTGAATGGTCCGCCAATGAGCAGTTCTTC
once	TRBV5-1	-	TRBJ1-1	CASRTGVGGRNTEAFF	TGCGCCAGCAGAACTGGAGTGGGGGGGCGAAATACTGAAGCTTTCTTT
-	TRBV28	TRBD2	TRBJ2-3	CASSSDPGGPTDTQYF	TGTGCCAGCAGCTCCGACCCGGGGGGGCCGACAGATACGCAGTATTTT
few	TRBV29-1	-	TRBJ1-2	CSVEVSQGYGYGYTF	TGCAGCGTTGAAGTGTCCCAGGGTTACGGCTATGGCTACACCTTC
-	TRBV6-2/TRBV6-3	-	TRBJ2-5	CASSFRMRGAGETQYF	TGTGCCAGCAGCTTCCGGATGAGGGGGGCTGGAGAGACCCAGTACTTC
-	TRBV29-1	-	TRBJ1-5	CSVGSGSGNQPQHF	TGCAGCGTTGGATCAGGGTCGGGCAATCAGCCCCAGCATTTT